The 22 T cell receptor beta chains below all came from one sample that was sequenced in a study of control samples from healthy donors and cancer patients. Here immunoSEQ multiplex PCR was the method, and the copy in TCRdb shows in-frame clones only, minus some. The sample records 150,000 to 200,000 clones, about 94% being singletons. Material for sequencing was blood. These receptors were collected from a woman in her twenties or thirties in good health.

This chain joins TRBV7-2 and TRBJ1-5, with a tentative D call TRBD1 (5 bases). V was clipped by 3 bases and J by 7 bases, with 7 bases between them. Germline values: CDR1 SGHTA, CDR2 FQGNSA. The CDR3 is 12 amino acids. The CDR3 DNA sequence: TGTGCCAGCAGCTTTGGGACGCAGCCCCAGCATTTT. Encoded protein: CASSFGTQPQHF.

The CDR3, as DNA: TGCAGCGCCCGAACGGACAGGGGCGCTCACCTTTACTATGGCTACACCTTC. This gives the protein CSARTDRGAHLYYGYTF. The chain is built from TRBV29-1 and TRBJ1-2, with 9 bases fitting TRBD1. The V gene's germline CDR1 is SQVTM and CDR2 ANQGSEA. The V gene end was trimmed by 7 bases and the J gene end by 3 bases; junction bases not matched to a gene: 18. The CDR3 is 17 residues long.

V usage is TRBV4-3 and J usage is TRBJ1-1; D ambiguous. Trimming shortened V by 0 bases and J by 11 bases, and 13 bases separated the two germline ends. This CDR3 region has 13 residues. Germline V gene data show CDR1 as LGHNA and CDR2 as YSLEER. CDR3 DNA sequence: TGCGCCAGCAGCCAAGATCTGGCGGGTAAGGCTTTCTTT. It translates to CASSQDLAGKAFF.

The CDR3 is CASSLAGTSGGEREQFF. The CDR3 region has the DNA TGTGCCAGCAGCTTAGCCGGGACTAGCGGGGGAGAGAGGGAGCAGTTCTTC. The chain employs TRBV7-2 and TRBJ2-1, with 14 positions matching TRBD2. Germline assignment: CDR1 SGHTA and CDR2 FQGNSA. With V trimmed by 0 bases and J by 10 bases, 8 bases remained unmatched. The CDR3 runs 17 residues.

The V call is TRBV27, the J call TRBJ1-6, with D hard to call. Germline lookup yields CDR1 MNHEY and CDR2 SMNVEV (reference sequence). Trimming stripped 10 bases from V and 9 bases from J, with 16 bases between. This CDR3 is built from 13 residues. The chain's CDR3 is CATRAGVSSPLHF. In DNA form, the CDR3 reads TGTGCCACCCGCGCGGGAGTGAGTTCACCCCTCCACTTT.

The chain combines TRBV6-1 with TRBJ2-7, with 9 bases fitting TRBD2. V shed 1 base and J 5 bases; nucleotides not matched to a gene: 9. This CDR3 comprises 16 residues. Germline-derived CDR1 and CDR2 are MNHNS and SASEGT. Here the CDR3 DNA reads TGTGCCAGCAGTGAAGGTACAGCGGGAGGAATACACGAGCAGTACTTC. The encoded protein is CASSEGTAGGIHEQYF.

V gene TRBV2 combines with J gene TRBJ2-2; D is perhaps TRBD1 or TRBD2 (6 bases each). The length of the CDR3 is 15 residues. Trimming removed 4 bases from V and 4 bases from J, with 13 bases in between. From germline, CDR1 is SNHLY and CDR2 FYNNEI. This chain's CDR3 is CASSVGRGGTGELFF. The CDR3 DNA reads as TGTGCCAGCAGTGTGGGCAGGGGAGGCACCGGGGAGCTGTTTTTT. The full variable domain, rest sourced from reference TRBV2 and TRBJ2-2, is EPEVTQTPSHQVTQMGQEVILRCVPISNHLYFYWYRQILGQKVEFLVSFYNNEISEKSEIFDDQFSVERPDGSNFTLKIRSTKLEDSAMYFCASSVGRGGTGELFFGEGSRLTVL.

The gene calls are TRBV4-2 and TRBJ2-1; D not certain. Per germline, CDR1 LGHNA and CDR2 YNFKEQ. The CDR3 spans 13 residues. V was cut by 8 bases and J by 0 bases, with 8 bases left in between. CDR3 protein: CASQLSSYNEQFF. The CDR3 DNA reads TGTGCCAGCCAGCTAAGCTCCTACAATGAGCAGTTCTTC.

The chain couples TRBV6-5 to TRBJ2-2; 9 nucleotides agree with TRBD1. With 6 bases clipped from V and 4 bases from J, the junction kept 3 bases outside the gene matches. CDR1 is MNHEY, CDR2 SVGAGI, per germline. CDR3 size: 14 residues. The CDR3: CASRATGGTGELFF. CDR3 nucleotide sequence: TGTGCCAGCAGGGCGACAGGGGGCACCGGGGAGCTGTTTTTT.

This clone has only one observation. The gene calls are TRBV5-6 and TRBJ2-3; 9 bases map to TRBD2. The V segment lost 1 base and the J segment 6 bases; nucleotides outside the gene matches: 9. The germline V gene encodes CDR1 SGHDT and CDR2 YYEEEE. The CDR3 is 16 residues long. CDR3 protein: CASSLFGTSMSDTQYF. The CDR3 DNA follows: TGTGCCAGCAGCTTGTTTGGGACTAGCATGTCGGATACGCAGTATTTT.

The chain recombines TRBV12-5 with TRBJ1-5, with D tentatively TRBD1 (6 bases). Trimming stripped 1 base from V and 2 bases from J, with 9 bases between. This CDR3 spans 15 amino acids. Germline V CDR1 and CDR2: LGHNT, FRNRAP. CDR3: CASGLGGGGNQPQHF. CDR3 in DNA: TGTGCTAGTGGTTTGGGAGGGGGAGGCAATCAGCCCCAGCATTTT.

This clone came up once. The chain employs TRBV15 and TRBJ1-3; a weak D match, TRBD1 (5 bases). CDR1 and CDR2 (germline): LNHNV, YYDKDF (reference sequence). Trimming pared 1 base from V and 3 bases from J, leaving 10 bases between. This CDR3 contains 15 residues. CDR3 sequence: CATSRATGRGNTIYF. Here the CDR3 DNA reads TGTGCCACCAGCAGAGCTACAGGACGTGGAAACACCATATATTTT.

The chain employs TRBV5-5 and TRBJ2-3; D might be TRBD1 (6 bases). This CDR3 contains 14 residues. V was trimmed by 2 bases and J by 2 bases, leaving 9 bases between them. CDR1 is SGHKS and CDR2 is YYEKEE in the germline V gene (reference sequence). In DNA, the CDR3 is TGTGCCAGCAGCTTTTCAGGGGCCACAGATACGCAGTATTTT. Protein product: CASSFSGATDTQYF. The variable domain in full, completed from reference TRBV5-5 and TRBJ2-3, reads DAGVTQSPTHLIKTRGQQVTLRCSPISGHKSVSWYQQVLGQGPQFIFQYYEKEERGRGNFPDRFSARQFPNYSSELNVNALLLGDSALYLCASSFSGATDTQYFGPGTRLTVL.

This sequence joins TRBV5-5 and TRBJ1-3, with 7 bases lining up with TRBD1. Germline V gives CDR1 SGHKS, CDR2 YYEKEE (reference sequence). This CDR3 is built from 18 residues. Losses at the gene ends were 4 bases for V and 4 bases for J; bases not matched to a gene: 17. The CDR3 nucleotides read TGTGCCAGCAGCAGTACTGGACAGGCGATTTCGGCAGGAAACACCATATATTTT. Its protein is CASSSTGQAISAGNTIYF. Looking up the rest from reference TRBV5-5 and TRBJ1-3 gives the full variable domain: DAGVTQSPTHLIKTRGQQVTLRCSPISGHKSVSWYQQVLGQGPQFIFQYYEKEERGRGNFPDRFSARQFPNYSSELNVNALLLGDSALYLCASSSTGQAISAGNTIYFGEGSWLTVV.

CDR3 in amino acids: CASSIYAGTTDTQYF. In nucleotides, the CDR3 is TGTGCCAGTAGTATATACGCAGGGACCACAGATACGCAGTATTTT. This sequence joins TRBV19 and TRBJ2-3; D tentatively fits TRBD1 or TRBD2 (5 bases each). Germline V gene data show CDR1 as LNHDA and CDR2 as SQIVND (reference sequence). CDR3 length: 15 amino acids. Trimming stripped 2 bases from V and 2 bases from J, with 11 bases between. Supplemented by reference TRBV19 and TRBJ2-3, the full variable domain reads DGGITQSPKYLFRKEGQNVTLSCEQNLNHDAMYWYRQDPGQGLRLIYYSQIVNDFQKGDIAEGYSVSREKKESFPLTVTSAQKNPTAFYLCASSIYAGTTDTQYFGPGTRLTVL.

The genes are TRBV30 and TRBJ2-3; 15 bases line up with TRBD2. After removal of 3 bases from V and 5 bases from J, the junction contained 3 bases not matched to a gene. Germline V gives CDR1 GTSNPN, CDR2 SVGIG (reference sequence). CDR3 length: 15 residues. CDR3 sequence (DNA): TGTGCCTGGAGCTGGACTAGCGGGAGGGAAGATACGCAGTATTTT. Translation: CAWSWTSGREDTQYF.

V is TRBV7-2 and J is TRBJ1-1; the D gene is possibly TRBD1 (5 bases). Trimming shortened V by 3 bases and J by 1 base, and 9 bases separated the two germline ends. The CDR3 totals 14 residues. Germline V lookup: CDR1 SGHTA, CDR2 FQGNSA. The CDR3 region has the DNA TGTGCCAGCAGCTTGAGCAGGGAGAACACTGAAGCTTTCTTT. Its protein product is CASSLSRENTEAFF.

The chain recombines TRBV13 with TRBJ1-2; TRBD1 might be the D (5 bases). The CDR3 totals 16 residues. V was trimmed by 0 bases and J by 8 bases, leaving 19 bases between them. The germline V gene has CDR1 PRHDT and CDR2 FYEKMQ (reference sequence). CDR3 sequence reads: CASSLGLLGEKGGYTF. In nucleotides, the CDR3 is TGTGCCAGCAGCTTAGGTTTACTGGGGGAAAAGGGAGGCTACACCTTC.

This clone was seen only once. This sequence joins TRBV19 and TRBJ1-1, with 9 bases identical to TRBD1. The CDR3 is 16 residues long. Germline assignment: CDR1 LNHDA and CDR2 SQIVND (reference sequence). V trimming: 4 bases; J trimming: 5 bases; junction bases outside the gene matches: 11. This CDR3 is CASSTGTGRMGTEAFF. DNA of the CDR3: TGTGCCAGTAGTACCGGGACAGGGCGGATGGGGACTGAAGCTTTCTTT. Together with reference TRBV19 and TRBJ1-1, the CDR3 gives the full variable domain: DGGITQSPKYLFRKEGQNVTLSCEQNLNHDAMYWYRQDPGQGLRLIYYSQIVNDFQKGDIAEGYSVSREKKESFPLTVTSAQKNPTAFYLCASSTGTGRMGTEAFFGQGTRLTVV.

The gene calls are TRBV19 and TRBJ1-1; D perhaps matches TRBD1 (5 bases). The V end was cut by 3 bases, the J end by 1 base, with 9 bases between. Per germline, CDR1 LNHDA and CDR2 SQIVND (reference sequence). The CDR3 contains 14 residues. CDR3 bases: TGTGCCAGTAGTATTCGGGGACCGAACACTGAAGCTTTCTTT. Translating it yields CASSIRGPNTEAFF.

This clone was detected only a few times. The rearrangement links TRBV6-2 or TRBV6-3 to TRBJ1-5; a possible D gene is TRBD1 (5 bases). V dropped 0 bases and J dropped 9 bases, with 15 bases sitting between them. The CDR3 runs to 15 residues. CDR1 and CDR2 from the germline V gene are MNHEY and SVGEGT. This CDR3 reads CASSYSSEGAWPQHF. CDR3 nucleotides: TGTGCCAGCAGTTACTCGAGCGAAGGGGCCTGGCCCCAGCATTTT.

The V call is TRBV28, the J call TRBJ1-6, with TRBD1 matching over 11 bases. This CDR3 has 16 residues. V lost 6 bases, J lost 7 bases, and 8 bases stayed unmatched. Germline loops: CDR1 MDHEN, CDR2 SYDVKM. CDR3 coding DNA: TGTGCCAGCAGGGGACTCGGGACAGGGGGAAATTCACCCCTCCACTTT. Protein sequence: CASRGLGTGGNSPLHF.